Following are 30 T cell receptor beta chains from one sample sequenced in a study of blood T cells in healthy people across ages. A sample-barcoded 5' primer and a J-beta primer mix were used in a second PCR of roughly 7 to 12 cycles. TCRdb re-analysed the 5' RACE reads in MiXCR, keeping a single row per CDR3 protein. The data show about 770,000 distinct CDR3 sequences, 40% to 50% seen once. Sequenced sample: blood. The receptor source for this set is a man in his fifties or sixties in good health.

With respect to this clonotype: One junction end disagrees with the germline gene, perhaps due to a read error. The rearrangement links TRBV25-1 to TRBJ2-7, with D perhaps matching TRBD1 (7 bases). Germline assignment: CDR1 MGHDK and CDR2 SYGVNS. This CDR3 comprises 13 residues. The chain's CDR3 is CAGREVGGDEQYF. The CDR3 coding sequence is TGTGCCGGCAGGGAGGTAGGGGGCGACGAGCAGTACTTC.

The chain uses TRBV27 and TRBJ2-3, with TRBD1 matching 7 bases. The CDR3 consists of 19 residues. Looked up from germline, CDR1 is MNHEY and CDR2 is SMNVEV (reference sequence). The V and J ends lost 0 bases and 0 bases, in that order; junction bases with no gene match: 12. CDR3 in amino acids: CASSLSRGTAFDSTDTQYF. In DNA, the CDR3 is TGTGCCAGCAGTTTATCGAGAGGGACAGCCTTCGACAGCACAGATACGCAGTATTTT.

The chain has TRBV7-9 and TRBJ1-2; weak D call: TRBD1 (5 bases). With 4 bases removed from V and 5 bases from J, the gap between germline ends came to 17 bases. Germline CDR1 and CDR2: SEHNR and FQNEAQ (reference sequence). The CDR3 sequence is 15 residues long. The CDR3 here is CASSSSGARGYGYTF. DNA for the CDR3: TGTGCCAGCAGCTCCTCCGGGGCCCGAGGGTATGGCTACACCTTC.

This clonotype was detected a few times. The V gene is TRBV3-1, the J gene TRBJ2-5; 7 positions agree with TRBD1. The CDR3 totals 17 residues. Germline V gene sequence: CDR1 LGHDT, CDR2 YNNKEL (reference sequence). V lost 0 bases, J lost 5 bases, and 12 bases stayed unmatched. The CDR3 DNA reads TGTGCCAGCAGCCAAGATCGGGTGGGACCCAGGGGGGAGACCCAGTACTTC. Its protein product is CASSQDRVGPRGETQYF.

The J gene is TRBJ2-7, the V gene TRBV15, with D perhaps assigned TRBD1 or TRBD2 (5 bases each). The CDR3 covers 14 residues. Trimming left V 5 bases short and J 3 bases short, with 14 bases between. Germline loops: CDR1 LNHNV, CDR2 YYDKDF (reference sequence). The CDR3 coding sequence is TGTGCCACCAGCTGGGGGAGAGGAAACTACGAGCAGTACTTC. It encodes CATSWGRGNYEQYF.

The chain recombines TRBV4-1 with TRBJ2-1; D not resolved. This CDR3 is 14 amino acids long. With 1 base removed from V and 12 bases from J, the gap between germline ends came to 16 bases. Looked up from germline, CDR1 is MGHRA and CDR2 is YSYEKL. CDR3 sequence (DNA): TGCGCCAGCAGCCAAGTAACTCCAGTACCGATGCAGTTCTTC. Its protein is CASSQVTPVPMQFF.

The V gene is TRBV6-5, the J gene TRBJ1-4; 8 bases fit TRBD1. This CDR3 comprises 15 residues. V shed 2 bases and J 5 bases; nucleotides not matched to a gene: 4. Germline assignment: CDR1 MNHEY and CDR2 SVGAGI. The CDR3 bases are TGTGCCAGCAGTTACCACAGGGGGACCAATGAAAAACTGTTTTTT. Translating gives CASSYHRGTNEKLFF.

The sample holds a few counts of this clonotype. The chain has TRBV4-1 and TRBJ1-2; D gene unclear. Germline V gene data show CDR1 as MGHRA and CDR2 as YSYEKL. V was shortened by 1 base and J by 1 base, with 10 bases between the two germline ends. This CDR3 contains 15 residues. CDR3 sequence reads: CASSQGQTVNYGYTF. As DNA, the CDR3 is TGCGCCAGCAGCCAAGGGCAGACGGTTAACTATGGCTACACCTTC.

This clonotype was seen more than once but under ten times. This rearrangement joins TRBV11-3 to TRBJ2-5, with 7 bases that match TRBD1. The CDR3 has 15 amino acids. Per the germline V gene, CDR1 is SGHNT and CDR2 is YENEEA. With 6 bases clipped from V and 2 bases from J, the junction kept 9 bases outside the gene matches. Here the CDR3 DNA reads TGTGCCAGCAGACCTCCGGGACAGAGACAAGAGACCCAGTACTTC. Its protein is CASRPPGQRQETQYF.

Comment on this clonotype: With a much larger clone just one base away, this may be a read error. This chain uses TRBV7-9 with TRBJ2-7, with 7 bases that match TRBD2. The DNA end favors TRBJ2-1, so the J call may be wrong. This CDR3 has 15 residues. Germline V CDR1 and CDR2: SEHNR, FQNEAQ (reference sequence). The CDR3 region is CASSSGGSSSYEQFF. DNA of the CDR3: TGTGCCAGCAGCTCGGGGGGTTCGAGCTCCTACGAGCAGTTCTTC.

This chain connects TRBV6-1 to TRBJ2-7, with a possible D match to TRBD1 (5 bases). V lost 5 bases, J lost 0 bases, and 14 bases lay in between. Germline values: CDR1 MNHNS, CDR2 SASEGT. This CDR3 spans 15 amino acids. The CDR3 DNA follows: TGTGCCAGCAGTCAACAGGAAATAAGCTCCTACGAGCAGTACTTC. This gives the protein CASSQQEISSYEQYF.

The chain is built from TRBV20-1 and TRBJ1-5; no definite D call. The CDR3 runs 14 residues. Germline V lookup: CDR1 DFQATT, CDR2 SNEGSKA (reference sequence). Trimming removed 6 bases from V and 4 bases from J, with 16 bases in between. CDR3 sequence: CSAEGLRKNQPQHF. In DNA form, the CDR3 reads TGCAGTGCGGAAGGGCTGAGGAAAAATCAGCCCCAGCATTTT.

This clonotype was found a few times. The V call is TRBV6-1, the J call TRBJ2-1, with 12 bases identical to TRBD2. J gave up 9 bases and V 10 bases, and 10 bases lay outside the gene matches. Germline values: CDR1 MNHNS, CDR2 SASEGT. This CDR3 has 14 residues. CDR3 amino acids: CAILAGGGSPEQFF. CDR3 DNA: TGTGCCATCCTAGCGGGGGGGGGTTCACCTGAGCAGTTCTTC.

The chain uses TRBV19 and TRBJ1-5; the D gene is possibly TRBD1 (5 bases). Germline V gene sequence: CDR1 LNHDA, CDR2 SQIVND (reference sequence). The V gene lost 7 bases and the J gene lost 3 bases, with 13 bases spanning the gap. The CDR3 consists of 14 residues. CDR3 loop: CASNLGTVNQPQHF. CDR3 DNA sequence: TGTGCCAGTAACCTAGGGACCGTCAATCAGCCCCAGCATTTT.

The V call is TRBV19, the J call TRBJ2-7; D could derive from TRBD1 or TRBD2 (5 bases each). Germline V lookup: CDR1 LNHDA, CDR2 SQIVND (reference sequence). This CDR3 is 16 amino acids long. Trimming left V 5 bases short and J 0 bases short, with 17 bases between. The chain's CDR3 is CASSPTGTVYSYEQYF. The CDR3 coding sequence is TGTGCCAGTAGTCCAACCGGGACCGTTTACTCCTACGAGCAGTACTTC.

The V and J genes are TRBV18 and TRBJ2-7; no firm D call. The CDR3 totals 15 residues. V dropped 5 bases and J dropped 0 bases, with 14 bases sitting between them. CDR1 is KGHSH, CDR2 LQKENI, per germline. The CDR3 nucleotides are TGTGCCAGCTCAACTTCTATAACAAGCTCCTACGAGCAGTACTTC. This sequence encodes CASSTSITSSYEQYF.

This clonotype occurred once. The V call is TRBV6-2 or TRBV6-3, the J call TRBJ2-7; 8 nucleotides agree with TRBD1. Trimming removed 6 bases from V and 2 bases from J; junction bases left unmatched: 3. This CDR3 is 13 amino acids long. CDR1 is MNHEY and CDR2 is SVGEGT in the germline V gene. The DNA of the CDR3 is TGTGCCAGCAGGACAGGGGCGCCCTACGAGCAGTACTTC. Translating it yields CASRTGAPYEQYF.

The chain joins TRBV2 to TRBJ2-1, with a weak D call TRBD2 (5 bases). In germline, CDR1 is SNHLY, CDR2 FYNNEI. This CDR3 spans 16 amino acids. V dropped 7 bases and J dropped 1 base, with 17 bases sitting between them. The CDR3 loop reads CASITFPDSSYNEQFF. The CDR3 DNA follows: TGTGCCAGCATCACCTTCCCGGACTCTTCCTACAATGAGCAGTTCTTC.

This rearrangement joins TRBV6-1 to TRBJ1-5, with a tentative D call TRBD1 (5 bases). The CDR3 loop spans 15 amino acids. Germline loops: CDR1 MNHNS, CDR2 SASEGT. V was pared by 1 base and J by 4 bases, with 11 bases between. The CDR3 DNA is TGTGCCAGCAGTGAAGGGACATTTGAGAATCAGCCCCAGCATTTT. Translating gives CASSEGTFENQPQHF.

V and J are TRBV5-1 and TRBJ1-1, with D possibly matching TRBD1 (5 bases). V was trimmed by 0 bases and J by 4 bases, leaving 13 bases between them. The CDR3 is made up of 15 amino acids. CDR1 and CDR2 (germline): SGHRS, YFSETQ. CDR3 protein: CASSLAQGIGTEAFF. In nucleotides, the CDR3 is TGCGCCAGCAGCTTGGCGCAGGGTATTGGCACTGAAGCTTTCTTT.

This clonotype was detected many times. Here the CDR3 DNA reads TGCAGCGTTCGGGTAGGTGTTGGGGAGCAGTACTTC. Its translation: CSVRVGVGEQYF. The chain links TRBV29-1 to TRBJ2-7; no clear D gene. CDR3 length: 12 residues. Per germline, CDR1 SQVTM and CDR2 ANQGSEA. Trimming took off 5 bases at V and 7 bases at J, with 15 bases between the two ends.

The rearrangement joins TRBV5-1 to TRBJ2-2; D uncertain. Trimming cost V 4 bases and J 0 bases, with 10 bases left between them. CDR1 is SGHRS and CDR2 is YFSETQ in the germline V gene. CDR3 length equals 15 residues. The CDR3 region has the DNA TGCGCCAGCAGCATGGACCCGGCGAACACCGGGGAGCTGTTTTTT. As protein: CASSMDPANTGELFF.

J is TRBJ1-4 and V is TRBV12-3 or TRBV12-4, with 11 bases aligning to TRBD1. The CDR3 sequence is 14 residues long. V shed 7 bases, J shed 8 bases, and the junction held 6 bases outside the gene matches. The CDR3 nucleotides are TGTGCCAGCACCCAGGGGACAGGGGGAGAAAAACTGTTTTTT. This codes for CASTQGTGGEKLFF.

V and J are TRBV20-1 and TRBJ2-3; 11 bases are shared with TRBD2. V dropped 6 bases and J dropped 10; count of bases not matched to a gene: 12. The CDR3 contains 14 residues. CDR1 is DFQATT, CDR2 SNEGSKA, per germline (reference sequence). CDR3 coding DNA: TGCAGTGCAAGATCTAGCGGGGGGCCTACCCCGCAGTATTTT. It encodes CSARSSGGPTPQYF.

This rearrangement joins TRBV27 to TRBJ2-7, with 7 positions matching TRBD1. The CDR3 runs to 15 residues. Looked up from germline, CDR1 is MNHEY and CDR2 is SMNVEV (reference sequence). V shed 5 bases and J 0 bases; nucleotides not matched to a gene: 7. The CDR3 spells CASSPGQEPSYEQYF. CDR3 sequence (DNA): TGTGCCAGCAGTCCTGGACAGGAGCCCTCCTACGAGCAGTACTTC.

The chain couples TRBV9 to TRBJ1-5; D ambiguous. V lost 0 bases to trimming and J lost 6 bases, with 10 bases between them. Per the germline V gene, CDR1 is SGDLS and CDR2 is YYNGEE. This CDR3 has 14 amino acids. The CDR3 loop is CASSVEGGSQPQHF. CDR3 nucleotide sequence: TGTGCCAGCAGCGTAGAGGGTGGCAGTCAGCCCCAGCATTTT. Complete variable domain (other parts from reference TRBV9 and TRBJ1-5): DSGVTQTPKHLITATGQRVTLRCSPRSGDLSVYWYQQSLDQGLQFLIQYYNGEERAKGNILERFSAQQFPDLHSELNLSSLELGDSALYFCASSVEGGSQPQHFGDGTRLSIL.

The J gene is TRBJ1-1, the V gene TRBV6-2 or TRBV6-3; TRBD1 is a possible D gene (6 bases). The ends were cut back, 2 bases at V and 1 base at J, with 11 bases in the middle. The CDR3 runs to 15 residues. Germline lookup yields CDR1 MNHEY and CDR2 SVGEGT. CDR3 protein: CASSYPGTRNTEAFF. In DNA form, the CDR3 reads TGTGCCAGCAGTTACCCCGGGACACGGAACACTGAAGCTTTCTTT.

This chain uses TRBV7-9 with TRBJ2-1; the D gene is possibly TRBD1 (6 bases). Trimming stripped 2 bases from V and 5 bases from J, with 10 bases between. The germline gives CDR1 SEHNR, CDR2 FQNEAQ (reference sequence). The CDR3 has 14 amino acids. The CDR3 nucleotides read TGTGCCAGCAGCTTAAGTACAGGGCACAATGAGCAGTTCTTC. Encoded protein: CASSLSTGHNEQFF.

The V and J genes are TRBV5-1 and TRBJ2-5; TRBD1 agrees at 11 bases. Germline V CDR1 and CDR2: SGHRS, YFSETQ. This CDR3 is built from 14 residues. Germline trimming cut 4 bases from V and 5 bases from J; bases unmatched to any gene: 4. The CDR3 protein is CASSKDRGLETQYF. CDR3 bases: TGCGCCAGCAGCAAGGACAGGGGGCTGGAGACCCAGTACTTC.

The chain couples TRBV5-1 to TRBJ1-2; weak D call: TRBD1 (5 bases). Per germline, CDR1 SGHRS and CDR2 YFSETQ. Trimming pared 4 bases from V and 6 bases from J, leaving 10 bases between. The CDR3 spans 12 residues. CDR3 protein: CASSDNRNGYTF. CDR3 sequence (DNA): TGCGCCAGCAGCGATAACAGGAATGGCTACACCTTC.